The 6 T cell receptor beta chains below all came from one sample that was sequenced in a study of T cell responses to AZD1222 COVID-19 vaccine. Produced via immunoSEQ multiplex PCR; TCRdb's table is partial and in-frame only. The sample lists roughly 200,000 clones, 70% to 90% occurring once. Specimen: peripheral blood, collected on day 0 of AZD1222 vaccination. All receptors come from an adult in good health.

V and J are TRBV6-5 and TRBJ2-7, with D possibly matching TRBD2 (6 bases). Trimming cost V 5 bases and J 5 bases, with 10 bases left between them. The CDR3 runs to 12 residues. Germline assignment: CDR1 MNHEY and CDR2 SVGAGI. CDR3 nucleotide sequence: TGTGCCAGCAGTAGACTAGGCAACGAGCAGTACTTC. Amino acids: CASSRLGNEQYF.

The chain couples TRBV2 to TRBJ2-2, with 7 bases fitting TRBD2. The CDR3 loop spans 15 amino acids. Trimming at V came to 4 bases and at J to 3 bases, leaving 5 bases not matched to a gene. Germline-derived CDR1 and CDR2 are SNHLY and FYNNEI. In DNA, the CDR3 is TGTGCCAGCAGTGTCAAGCGGGGATACACCGGGGAGCTGTTTTTT. This sequence encodes CASSVKRGYTGELFF.

V gene TRBV5-4 combines with J gene TRBJ2-7; weak D call: TRBD1 (6 bases). Germline CDR1 reads SGHNT; CDR2 reads YYREEE (reference sequence). This CDR3 is built from 14 residues. Trimming left V 3 bases short and J 1 base short, with 11 bases between. The DNA of the CDR3 is TGTGCCAGCAGCTCAGACAGGTGGTCCTACGAGCAGTACTTC. Encoded protein: CASSSDRWSYEQYF.

CDR3 region: CASRRGDSGNTIYF. The CDR3 DNA follows: TGTGCCAGCAGGAGGGGAGACTCTGGAAACACCATATATTTT. The chain has TRBV2 and TRBJ1-3, with D perhaps TRBD1 (5 bases). The CDR3 totals 14 residues. CDR1 is SNHLY, CDR2 FYNNEI, per germline. V was trimmed by 6 bases and J by 0 bases, leaving 9 bases between them.

CDR3 bases: TGTGCCAGCAGCACCCGGGACAGGGTCACCGGGGAGCTGTTTTTT. Residues: CASSTRDRVTGELFF. This chain uses TRBV7-9 with TRBJ2-2; TRBD1 matches at 9 bases. The CDR3 has 15 residues. Germline assignment: CDR1 SEHNR and CDR2 FQNEAQ (reference sequence). After removal of 5 bases from V and 4 bases from J, the junction contained 5 bases not matched to a gene.

The chain combines TRBV12-5 with TRBJ2-1; 8 bases map to TRBD1. V lost 10 bases and J lost 8; bases outside the gene matches: 7. This CDR3 is built from 12 residues. CDR1 and CDR2 from the germline V gene are LGHNT and FRNRAP. The CDR3 nucleotides are TGTGCTATCGCAGGGGGCTTCGATGAGCAGTTCTTC. The encoded protein is CAIAGGFDEQFF.